This T cell receptor beta chain was documented in a study of technical replicates of blood from a few donors. With V trimmed by 7 bases and J by 8 bases, 4 bases remained unmatched. This CDR3 has 14 residues. The germline V gene encodes CDR1 LNHDA and CDR2 SQIVND (reference sequence). The data were produced by immunoSEQ multiplex PCR, yet TCRdb's version contains in-frame clones alone and is incomplete. The sample holds more than 12,000 clones, less than 90% seen once. This clonotype was sampled from a human donor in good health. Sequencing used PBMCs. This sequence joins TRBV19 and TRBJ2-1; 14 bases are a match to TRBD2. CDR3 loop: CASTGLAGAHEQFF. DNA for the CDR3: TGTGCCAGTACGGGACTAGCGGGAGCGCATGAGCAGTTCTTC.